The entry that follows covers one T cell receptor beta chain sequence. This entry is derived from a study of T cell repertoires in cytomegalovirus infection. V was clipped by 0 bases and J by 1 base, with 14 bases between them. The CDR3 runs to 17 residues. Germline CDR1 SGDLS, CDR2 YYNGEE. TCRdb re-called the reads with MiXCR, one entry per CDR3 protein. The table includes roughly 500,000 distinct CDR3 sequences, more than 15% detected once. The receptor comes from a human donor in good health (CMV status not recorded). Some clones in this sample may be carry-over from other donors' samples. The source material was CD8+ T cells from PBMCs. V gene TRBV9 combines with J gene TRBJ1-3; D call uncertain. The CDR3 spells CASSVASVMGSGNTIYF. DNA for the CDR3: TGTGCCAGCAGCGTAGCTTCCGTAATGGGTTCTGGAAACACCATATATTTT.